The rows below give T cell receptor beta chains drawn from one sample of a study of T cell clusters in autoimmune cytopenias. From its re-call of the multiplex PCR reads, TCRdb lists each CDR3 protein once, without DNA. The clone table shows under 15,000 distinct CDR3 sequences, with the ten largest holding roughly a quarter. The sample was also reused in another study, on T cell repertoires in aging, cancer and after chemotherapy.

Sequencing was done on a sample of peripheral blood. The source is a human donor in good health. Each CDR3 is given with its conserved first and last residue. Fields, in order: J gene, V gene, clone size, CDR3 protein. Not every row has a clone size; where given, it reads once, few, many or a size class.

TRBJ2-1 TRBV6-5 NA CASSYAVRGNEQFF
TRBJ1-4 TRBV6-5 NA CAISARQGETNEKLFF
TRBJ2-7 TRBV5-6 NA CASSNRAYEQYF
TRBJ2-2 TRBV11-3 large CASSLAGQGSGELFF
TRBJ2-7 TRBV11-2 NA CASSLEGDRAYEQYF
TRBJ1-5 TRBV7-6 NA CASSSSGNQPQHF
TRBJ2-7 TRBV6-1 NA CASSEDDIYEQYF
TRBJ2-3 TRBV19 NA CASSIVAGAGDTQYF
TRBJ2-1 TRBV6-5 NA CASSYSIGSQDRKQEQFF
TRBJ1-3 TRBV19 NA CASTIGEGHSGNTIYF
TRBJ1-5 TRBV19 NA CASSIGDNYQPQHF
TRBJ1-2 TRBV19 NA CASTYSASGVGYGYTF
TRBJ2-7 TRBV30 NA CAWSASYEQYF
TRBJ1-6 TRBV6-5 NA CASSWAGVNSPLHF
TRBJ2-7 TRBV30 NA CAWRVRGHLGPYEQYF
TRBJ1-2 TRBV27 NA CASSSLTGVWFGYTF
TRBJ2-7 TRBV30 NA CAWSPLGYEQYF
TRBJ2-7 TRBV6-5 NA CASRPGQGSYEQYF
TRBJ1-1 TRBV6-5 NA CASSYSSGAEAFF
TRBJ2-5 TRBV30 NA CAWSPMTRGETQYF
TRBJ1-1 TRBV12-3/TRBV12-4 NA CASSFGQLNTEAFF
TRBJ1-4 TRBV6-1 NA CASSVQGESGEKLFF
TRBJ1-1 TRBV30 NA CAWSPGIANTEAFF
TRBJ1-1 TRBV30 NA CAWVPPQGEAFF
TRBJ1-4 TRBV29-1 medium-sized CSAAGSATNEKLFF
TRBJ1-1 TRBV29-1 NA CSVEDRSEGNTEAFF